A single sample gave rise to the 27 T cell receptor beta chains below, sequenced in a study of OX40 agonist ivuxolimab in advanced cancers. TCRdb's table, derived via immunoSEQ multiplex PCR, lists solely in-frame clones and lacks some. The sample has 70,000 to 90,000 clones, around 91% seen once; the top ten hold around 0.38%. The sequencing here drew on CD4+ or CD8+ T cells sorted from blood, taken in a trial of the OX40 agonist ivuxolimab. The receptors here all came from an adult with an advanced solid tumor such as melanoma, head and neck, liver or kidney cancer.

V gene TRBV4-3 combines with J gene TRBJ2-7; the D call may be TRBD1 or TRBD2 (6 bases each). The CDR3 covers 15 residues. Germline values: CDR1 LGHNA, CDR2 YSLEER. V lost 4 bases to trimming and J lost 4 bases, with 17 bases between them. The CDR3 spells CASSLQKEGGYEQYF. The CDR3 nucleotides are TGCGCCAGCAGCCTTCAAAAGGAGGGGGGATACGAGCAGTACTTC.

The V gene is TRBV18, the J gene TRBJ2-5, with D hard to call. The germline gives CDR1 KGHSH, CDR2 LQKENI. V dropped 2 bases and J dropped 2 bases, with 6 bases sitting between them. The length of the CDR3 is 13 residues. The CDR3 DNA reads as TGTGCCAGCTCACCAAACCCACAAGAGACCCAGTACTTC. It translates to CASSPNPQETQYF. Variable domain in full (rest from reference TRBV18 and TRBJ2-5): NAGVMQNPRHLVRRRGQEARLRCSPMKGHSHVYWYRQLPEEGLKFMVYLQKENIIDESGMPKERFSAEFPKEGPSILRIQQVVRGDSAAYFCASSPNPQETQYFGPGTRLLVL.

This sequence joins TRBV11-3 and TRBJ2-1; 13 nucleotides match TRBD2. The CDR3 totals 14 residues. CDR1 and CDR2 (germline): SGHNT, YENEEA. V was pared by 5 bases and J by 10 bases, with 5 bases of the junction left unmatched. The CDR3 sequence: CASSRGLAGDEQFF. CDR3 nucleotides: TGTGCCAGCAGCCGTGGACTAGCGGGAGACGAGCAGTTCTTC.

The J gene is TRBJ2-5, the V gene TRBV18, with D possibly being TRBD1 (5 bases). Germline V gene lookup returns CDR1 KGHSH and CDR2 LQKENI. V shed 1 base and J shed 5 bases, with 17 bases lying between them. This CDR3 is 16 amino acids long. In nucleotides, the CDR3 is TGTGCCAGCTCACCACGATCAGCCGGACAAGGGGAGACCCAGTACTTC. Its protein product is CASSPRSAGQGETQYF.

The genes are TRBV5-4 and TRBJ1-2; no clear D gene. This CDR3 spans 12 amino acids. CDR1 is SGHNT, CDR2 YYREEE, per germline (reference sequence). Trimming left V 4 bases short and J 4 bases short, with 8 bases between. The chain's CDR3 is CASSVDLYGYTF. As DNA, the CDR3 is TGTGCCAGCAGCGTGGACCTCTATGGCTACACCTTC.

The V gene is TRBV18, the J gene TRBJ1-1, with D hard to call. The CDR3 is 14 amino acids. Germline assignment: CDR1 KGHSH and CDR2 LQKENI. Trimming took off 3 bases at V and 0 bases at J, with 8 bases between the two ends. CDR3 DNA: TGTGCCAGCTCACCCGGGATCTTGAACACTGAAGCTTTCTTT. It is translated as CASSPGILNTEAFF.

This sequence joins TRBV6-4 and TRBJ2-3; 14 bases map to TRBD2. Losses at the gene ends were 7 bases for V and 4 bases for J; bases not matched to a gene: 4. CDR1 and CDR2 from the germline V gene are MRHNA and SNTAGT. The CDR3 totals 15 residues. This CDR3 reads CASTTSGRGADTQYF. The CDR3 region has the DNA TGTGCCAGCACGACTAGCGGGAGGGGCGCAGATACGCAGTATTTT.

This clone came up a few times. This rearrangement joins TRBV5-5 to TRBJ2-2; 7 bases agree with TRBD1. Germline trimming cut 5 bases from V and 7 bases from J; bases unmatched to any gene: 5. The CDR3 covers 13 residues. Per the germline V gene, CDR1 is SGHKS and CDR2 is YYEKEE (reference sequence). CDR3 DNA: TGTGCCAGCAGAACACAGGGGTTCGGGGAGCTGTTTTTT. This encodes CASRTQGFGELFF.

This chain joins TRBV6-5 and TRBJ1-2; no definite D call. The germline V gene has CDR1 MNHEY and CDR2 SVGAGI. The CDR3 has 11 amino acids. V shed 5 bases and J shed 8 bases, with 9 bases lying between them. The CDR3 reads CASSTIGGYTF. Here the CDR3 DNA reads TGTGCCAGCAGTACGATAGGGGGCTACACCTTC.

The chain employs TRBV5-4 and TRBJ2-1, with a possible D match to TRBD1 (5 bases). V lost 0 bases and J 5 bases, leaving 12 bases between the germline ends. Germline CDR1 SGHNT, CDR2 YYREEE (reference sequence). The length of the CDR3 is 15 residues. The CDR3, as DNA: TGTGCCAGCAGCTTGGCCCAGGGTGCCCACAATGAGCAGTTCTTC. It specifies CASSLAQGAHNEQFF.

In DNA, the CDR3 is TGTGCCAGCAGCGAAAGGACTAGCGGGAGGGCCGGTAATAATGAGCAGTTCTTC. Translation: CASSERTSGRAGNNEQFF. This rearrangement joins TRBV7-2 to TRBJ2-1; TRBD2 aligns across 15 bases. In germline, CDR1 is SGHTA, CDR2 FQGNSA. V dropped 5 bases and J dropped 7; count of bases not matched to a gene: 12. The CDR3 runs 18 residues.

The chain employs TRBV11-3 and TRBJ2-3; 8 bases fit TRBD2. Germline V gene lookup returns CDR1 SGHNT and CDR2 YENEEA. V lost 2 bases and J lost 4; bases outside the gene matches: 2. The CDR3 length is 14 residues. CDR3 in amino acids: CASSLMREADTQYF. For the CDR3, the DNA is TGTGCCAGCAGCTTAATGCGGGAGGCAGATACGCAGTATTTT.

Comment on this clone: One end of the junction fails to match germline, which may point to a read error. The chain links TRBV6-6 to TRBJ1-2; possible D gene TRBD1, 6 bases. This CDR3 contains 14 residues. Germline V gene lookup returns CDR1 MNHNY and CDR2 SVGAGI (reference sequence). The CDR3 DNA reads TGTGCCAGCAGCCGTAGACAACAGGGTTATGGTTACACCTTC. Translating it yields CASSRRQQGYGYTF.

This chain joins TRBV5-4 and TRBJ1-2; 8 bases match TRBD1. The CDR3 runs to 16 residues. Germline CDR1 reads SGHNT; CDR2 reads YYREEE (reference sequence). V was pared by 4 bases and J by 0 bases, with 8 bases of the junction left unmatched. The CDR3 reads CASSLGTGRANYGYTF. The CDR3 DNA reads TGTGCCAGCAGCCTCGGGACAGGCCGAGCTAACTATGGCTACACCTTC.

The V call is TRBV30, the J call TRBJ2-2, with a tentative D call TRBD1 (6 bases). The CDR3 consists of 16 residues. V gave up 2 bases and J gave up 1 base, with 14 bases separating them. Germline assignment: CDR1 GTSNPN and CDR2 SVGIG (reference sequence). CDR3 sequence: CAWSLRGGQNTGELFF. In DNA, the CDR3 is TGTGCCTGGAGTTTAAGAGGGGGACAGAACACCGGGGAGCTGTTTTTT.

This sequence joins TRBV6-6 and TRBJ2-3, with 8 positions matching TRBD1. Per the germline V gene, CDR1 is MNHNY and CDR2 is SVGAGI (reference sequence). This CDR3 comprises 15 residues. V was pared by 2 bases and J by 5 bases, with 6 bases of the junction left unmatched. Here the CDR3 reads CASSYPNDRGDTQYF. CDR3 coding DNA: TGTGCCAGCAGTTACCCTAACGACAGGGGAGATACGCAGTATTTT.

V gene TRBV14 combines with J gene TRBJ2-5; 8 positions agree with TRBD2. Germline trimming cut 4 bases from V and 5 bases from J; bases unmatched to any gene: 6. The CDR3 contains 14 residues. Germline CDR1 reads SGHDN; CDR2 reads FVKESK. CDR3 sequence: CASSPTSAHETQYF. The CDR3 nucleotides are TGTGCCAGCAGCCCGACTAGCGCCCATGAGACCCAGTACTTC. Filled out from reference TRBV14 and TRBJ2-5, the complete variable domain reads EAGVTQFPSHSVIEKGQTVTLRCDPISGHDNLYWYRRVMGKEIKFLLHFVKESKQDESGMPNNRFLAERTGGTYSTLKVQPAELEDSGVYFCASSPTSAHETQYFGPGTRLLVL.

The genes are TRBV7-2 and TRBJ2-1; 10 bases match TRBD2. Germline V lookup: CDR1 SGHTA, CDR2 FQGNSA. The length of the CDR3 is 17 residues. Unmatched junction bases numbered 13, after V lost 5 bases and J lost 6 bases. CDR3 residues: CASSLALGTSVPNEQFF. The CDR3 DNA is TGTGCCAGCAGCCTGGCCCTCGGGACTAGCGTCCCCAATGAGCAGTTCTTC.

A single count supports this clone. The V and J genes are TRBV19 and TRBJ2-1; D is undetermined. From germline, CDR1 is LNHDA and CDR2 SQIVND (reference sequence). V was pared by 0 bases and J by 0 bases, with 6 bases between. The CDR3 runs 15 residues. For the CDR3, the DNA is TGTGCCAGTAGTATAGAGGCAGACTCCTACAATGAGCAGTTCTTC. Residues: CASSIEADSYNEQFF.

V and J are TRBV18 and TRBJ2-4; no clear D gene. The length of the CDR3 is 17 residues. The germline V gene has CDR1 KGHSH and CDR2 LQKENI. V lost 3 bases and J lost 0, with 15 bases in between. The CDR3 sequence is CASSPIYTQGAKNIQYF. As DNA, the CDR3 is TGTGCCAGCTCACCGATTTACACCCAAGGAGCCAAAAACATTCAGTACTTC.

This clone was observed a few times. This chain links TRBV7-2 with TRBJ2-3; D may be TRBD1 or TRBD2 (5 bases each). V dropped 5 bases and J dropped 2 bases, with 17 bases sitting between them. The CDR3 is 16 amino acids. Germline V gene lookup returns CDR1 SGHTA and CDR2 FQGNSA. This chain's CDR3 is CASSTRGAGYTDTQYF. DNA for the CDR3: TGTGCCAGCAGCACAAGGGGTGCGGGTTACACAGATACGCAGTATTTT.

This sequence joins TRBV7-6 and TRBJ2-1; 10 bases match TRBD2. The V and J ends lost 1 base and 8 bases, in that order; junction bases with no gene match: 8. CDR3 length: 16 amino acids. Looked up from germline, CDR1 is SGHVS and CDR2 is FNYEAQ. CDR3 in DNA: TGTGCCAGCAGCTTAGGACTAGCGGGTGGCCCCGATGAGCAGTTCTTC. Protein product: CASSLGLAGGPDEQFF.

This rearrangement joins TRBV6-6 to TRBJ2-2; TRBD1 is a possible D gene (6 bases). Trimming removed 2 bases from V and 1 base from J, with 8 bases in between. The CDR3 is 15 residues long. Germline lookup yields CDR1 MNHNY and CDR2 SVGAGI (reference sequence). The CDR3 coding sequence is TGTGCCAGCAGTTACCGACAGGAGAACACCGGGGAGCTGTTTTTT. It translates to CASSYRQENTGELFF.

This sequence joins TRBV19 and TRBJ1-5; D ambiguous. Trimming took 6 bases from V and 4 from J, leaving 19 bases between them. Looked up from germline, CDR1 is LNHDA and CDR2 is SQIVND (reference sequence). This CDR3 has 16 amino acids. Here the CDR3 DNA reads TGTGCCAGTAGCCCCGCTTGGAGCGGGTTTAATCAGCCCCAGCATTTT. Its protein product is CASSPAWSGFNQPQHF.

The chain employs TRBV7-2 and TRBJ2-3, with 13 nucleotides matching TRBD2. V was pared by 5 bases and J by 4 bases, with 3 bases of the junction left unmatched. Germline V gene lookup returns CDR1 SGHTA and CDR2 FQGNSA. The CDR3 totals 15 residues. The CDR3 coding sequence is TGTGCCAGCAGCCCCGGACTAGCGGGGGCAGATACGCAGTATTTT. Its protein is CASSPGLAGADTQYF.

The chain recombines TRBV2 with TRBJ1-4; TRBD1 agrees at 7 bases. CDR3 size: 15 residues. V trimming: 6 bases; J trimming: 1 base; junction bases outside the gene matches: 5. The V gene's germline CDR1 is SNHLY and CDR2 FYNNEI. CDR3 sequence reads: CASRLRTGTNEKLFF. The CDR3 nucleotides are TGTGCCAGCAGGCTTCGGACAGGAACTAATGAAAAACTGTTTTTT.

The chain joins TRBV5-1 to TRBJ2-7; D call uncertain. CDR1 SGHRS and CDR2 YFSETQ come from the germline V gene. V dropped 1 base and J dropped 5 bases, with 13 bases sitting between them. This CDR3 spans 14 amino acids. CDR3 residues: CASSLTQIIDEQYF. The CDR3 DNA sequence: TGCGCCAGCAGCTTGACCCAGATCATCGACGAGCAGTACTTC.